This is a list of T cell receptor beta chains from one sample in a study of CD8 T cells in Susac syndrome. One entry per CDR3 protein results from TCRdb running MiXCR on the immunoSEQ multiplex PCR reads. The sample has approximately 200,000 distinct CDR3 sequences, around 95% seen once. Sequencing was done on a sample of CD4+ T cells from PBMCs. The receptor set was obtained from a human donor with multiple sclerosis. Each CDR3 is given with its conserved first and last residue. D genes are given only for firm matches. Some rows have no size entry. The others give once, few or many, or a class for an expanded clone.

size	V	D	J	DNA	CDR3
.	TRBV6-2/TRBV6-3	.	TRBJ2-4	TGTGCCAGCAGTCCCCCAGGGGCCTTAGCCAAAAACATTCAGTACTTC	CASSPPGALAKNIQYF
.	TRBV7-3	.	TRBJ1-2	TGTGCCAGCAGCCCCACACGGGACGTGGACTATGGCTACACCTTC	CASSPTRDVDYGYTF
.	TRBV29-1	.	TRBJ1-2	TGCAGCGTCCCCCGGGGAGGTGGGGGCTATGGCTACACCTTC	CSVPRGGGGYGYTF
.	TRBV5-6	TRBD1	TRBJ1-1	TGTGCCAGCAGCTTATTTGACAGGGATGGCACTGAAGCTTTCTTT	CASSLFDRDGTEAFF
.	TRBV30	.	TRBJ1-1	TGTGCCTGGAGTGTAGGGGGGCGCATGAACACTGAAGCTTTCTTT	CAWSVGGRMNTEAFF
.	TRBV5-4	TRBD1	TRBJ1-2	TGTGCCAGCAGCTTTAATACAGGGGCGGGTGGCTACACCTTC	CASSFNTGAGGYTF
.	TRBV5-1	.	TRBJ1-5	TGCGCCAGCAGCCGGGATCCCGATCAGCCCCAGCATTTT	CASSRDPDQPQHF
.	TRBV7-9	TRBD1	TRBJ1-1	TGTGCCAGCAGCCCAGAGACAGGGTTCACTGAAGCTTTCTTT	CASSPETGFTEAFF
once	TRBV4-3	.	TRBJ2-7	TGCGCCAGCAGCCGAGGACGGCTACCTTCCTACGAGCAGTACTTC	CASSRGRLPSYEQYF
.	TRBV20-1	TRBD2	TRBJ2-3	TGCAGTGCTGATCCGGGACTAGCGGGACACACAGATACGCAGTATTTT	CSADPGLAGHTDTQYF
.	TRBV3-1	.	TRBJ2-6	TGTGCCAGCAGCCACGGTAGGCTTTCTGGGGCCAACGTCCTGACTTTC	CASSHGRLSGANVLTF
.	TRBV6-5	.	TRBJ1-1	TGTGCCAGCAGTTACATGCAGGGGAAAGCTGAAGCTTTCTTT	CASSYMQGKAEAFF
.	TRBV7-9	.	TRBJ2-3	TGTGCCAGCAGCGTAGCCACAGGGACTAGCACAGATACGCAGTATTTT	CASSVATGTSTDTQYF
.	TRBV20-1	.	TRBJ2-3	TGCAGTGGTAACTCGGCAGATACGCAGTATTTT	CSGNSADTQYF
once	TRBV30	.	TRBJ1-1	TGTGCCTGGAGTGTACGAAGTCACAGGAACACTGAAGCTTTCTTT	CAWSVRSHRNTEAFF
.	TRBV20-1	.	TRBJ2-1	TGCAGTGCCACTCCTGACAGTTCCTACAATGAGCAGTTCTTC	CSATPDSSYNEQFF
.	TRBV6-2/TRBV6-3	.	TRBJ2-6	TGTGCCAGCAGTTACTCGTCTTGGGCCAACGTCCTGACTTTC	CASSYSSWANVLTF
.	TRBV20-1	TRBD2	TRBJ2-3	TGCAGTGTTGCGGGGGGGCGGAGCACAGATACGCAGTATTTT	CSVAGGRSTDTQYF
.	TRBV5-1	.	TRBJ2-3	TGCGCCAGCAGCTTGGTTCCAGCGGGTAGTTCAGATACGCAGTATTTT	CASSLVPAGSSDTQYF
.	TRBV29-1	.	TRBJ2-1	TGCAGCGTTGAGGGACAAATATACAATGAGCAGTTCTTC	CSVEGQIYNEQFF
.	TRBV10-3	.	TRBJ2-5	TGTGCCATCAGTGAGTCGGTATGGGAGACCCAGTACTTC	CAISESVWETQYF
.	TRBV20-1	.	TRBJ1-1	TGCAGTGCTAGAGGGGGATGGAACACTGAAGCTTTCTTT	CSARGGWNTEAFF
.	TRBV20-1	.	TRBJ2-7	TGCAGTGCCTTTGATGACTCCTACGAGCAGTACTTC	CSAFDDSYEQYF
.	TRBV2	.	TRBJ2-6	TGTGCCAGGACCTTAGCGGCATCGGGGGCCAACGTCCTGACTTTC	CARTLAASGANVLTF